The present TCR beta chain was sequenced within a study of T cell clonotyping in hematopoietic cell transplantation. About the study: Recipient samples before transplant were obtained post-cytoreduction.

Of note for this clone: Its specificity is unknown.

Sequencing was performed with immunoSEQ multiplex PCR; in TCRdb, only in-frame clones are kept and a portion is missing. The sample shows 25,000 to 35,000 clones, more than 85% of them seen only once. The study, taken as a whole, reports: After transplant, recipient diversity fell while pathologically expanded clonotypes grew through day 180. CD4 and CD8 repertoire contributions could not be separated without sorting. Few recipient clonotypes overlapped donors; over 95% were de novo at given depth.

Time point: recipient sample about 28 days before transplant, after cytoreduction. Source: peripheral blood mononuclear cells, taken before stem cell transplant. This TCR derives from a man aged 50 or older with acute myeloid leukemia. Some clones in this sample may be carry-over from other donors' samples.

In DNA, the CDR3 is TGCGCCAGCAGCCAAGATCCGGCGGGCTCTGGAAACACCATATATTTT. Its translation: CASSQDPAGSGNTIYF. The genes are TRBV4-1 and TRBJ1-3; no reliable D call. Per the germline V gene, CDR1 is MGHRA and CDR2 is YSYEKL. V was clipped by 0 bases and J by 0 bases, with 9 bases between them. The CDR3 contains 16 residues.